What follows are 14 T cell receptor beta chains derived from one specimen sequenced in a study of post-analysis software for immune sequencing data. Included in the TCR beta cDNA libraries were unique molecular identifiers. TCRdb passed the PCR reads through MiXCR, listing each CDR3 protein once. The profile shows roughly 670,000 distinct CDR3 sequences, about 60% of them singletons. Whole-study results and caveats: Four to six TRBV segments, including TRBV5-6, TRBV5-1 and TRBV20-1, were more frequent in patients than controls.

For these receptors, no antigen is known. The sample was blood. The receptors shown here come from a girl aged 2-10 years with multiple sclerosis.

This clonotype has more than one count but fewer than ten. The CDR3 DNA is TGTGCCAGCAGAACGGGACAGGAGTCCTACAATGAGCAGTTCTTC. Translating it yields CASRTGQESYNEQFF. The chain uses TRBV7-2 and TRBJ2-1, with 8 bases fitting TRBD1. V was pared by 6 bases and J by 1 base, with 5 bases of the junction left unmatched. Germline lookup yields CDR1 SGHTA and CDR2 FQGNSA. The CDR3 contains 15 residues.

The table lists this clonotype with a count of one. This chain uses TRBV6-5 with TRBJ2-1; D not certain. Trimming removed 8 bases at V and 7 bases at J, with 12 bases between. The CDR3 has 12 residues. Germline V CDR1 and CDR2: MNHEY, SVGAGI. The CDR3 coding sequence is TGTGCCAGCCGGTTAGGATTAAATGAGCAGTTCTTC. The encoded protein is CASRLGLNEQFF.

V gene TRBV10-2 combines with J gene TRBJ2-5; 12 nucleotides line up with TRBD2. The end of the DNA fits TRBJ2-7 better, so the J call may be wrong. Germline V gene data show CDR1 as WSHSY and CDR2 as SAAADI. The CDR3 loop spans 14 amino acids. The CDR3: CASSLAGGFREQYF. The DNA for the CDR3 is TGCGCCAGCAGTCTAGCGGGAGGGTTCCGCGAGCAGTACTTC.

This clonotype was recorded a few times. V and J are TRBV5-5 and TRBJ2-7, with D uncertain. The CDR3 sequence is 13 residues long. V lost 0 bases and J lost 8, with 12 bases in between. Germline CDR1 is SGHKS and CDR2 is YYEKEE (reference sequence). The CDR3 spells CASSLERKGKQYF. Written as DNA, the CDR3 is TGTGCCAGCAGCTTGGAACGCAAGGGTAAGCAGTACTTC. Using reference TRBV5-5 and TRBJ2-7 for the parts outside the CDR3, the full variable domain is DAGVTQSPTHLIKTRGQQVTLRCSPISGHKSVSWYQQVLGQGPQFIFQYYEKEERGRGNFPDRFSARQFPNYSSELNVNALLLGDSALYLCASSLERKGKQYFGPGTRLTVT.

The CDR3: CASSLGLPNNEQFF. The CDR3 nucleotides are TGTGCCAGCAGCTTAGGACTACCCAACAATGAGCAGTTCTTC. This chain links TRBV11-2 with TRBJ2-1; D possibly corresponds to TRBD2 (5 bases). The CDR3 covers 14 residues. Germline assignment: CDR1 SGHAT and CDR2 FQNNGV. The germline V and J ends were trimmed by 1 base and 5 bases, with 9 bases remaining between them.

This clonotype was picked up a small number of times. This chain joins TRBV29-1 and TRBJ2-7; D may be TRBD1 (5 bases). The CDR3 sequence is 13 residues long. From germline, CDR1 is SQVTM and CDR2 ANQGSEA. V was clipped by 3 bases and J by 4 bases, with 13 bases between them. The CDR3 DNA reads as TGCAGCGTTGAGGGGCAGGGCACTTACGAGCAGTACTTC. Protein: CSVEGQGTYEQYF.

The chain joins TRBV7-8 to TRBJ2-1; D is unresolved. Germline CDR1 is SGHVS and CDR2 is FQNEAQ. The V gene lost 5 bases and the J gene lost 12 bases, with 23 bases spanning the gap. This CDR3 is built from 15 residues. This CDR3 reads CASSPEQGPTLRQFF. CDR3 nucleotides: TGTGCCAGCAGCCCCGAACAAGGGCCAACGCTTCGGCAGTTCTTC. Variable domain in full (rest from reference TRBV7-8 and TRBJ2-1): GAGVSQSPRYKVAKRGQDVALRCDPISGHVSLFWYQQALGQGPEFLTYFQNEAQLDKSGLPSDRFFAERPEGSVSTLKIQRTQQEDSAVYLCASSPEQGPTLRQFFGPGTRLTVL.

The rearrangement links TRBV3-1 to TRBJ2-5; D remains unclear. Germline CDR1 reads LGHDT; CDR2 reads YNNKEL (reference sequence). Deletions cut 0 bases from V and 4 bases from J, with 12 bases between. The CDR3 is made up of 15 amino acids. The CDR3 region is CASSQDGRLLETQYF. Written as DNA, the CDR3 is TGTGCCAGCAGCCAAGATGGCAGGCTGTTAGAGACCCAGTACTTC.

This clonotype turned up a few times. The V gene is TRBV20-1, the J gene TRBJ2-5; the D gene could be TRBD1 or TRBD2 (7 bases each). Looked up from germline, CDR1 is DFQATT and CDR2 is SNEGSKA (reference sequence). The ends were cut back, 2 bases at V and 11 bases at J, with 24 bases in the middle. This CDR3 spans 15 amino acids. The CDR3 loop is CSARKRDRLEVEQYF. The CDR3 bases are TGCAGTGCTAGAAAGCGGGACAGACTTGAAGTGGAGCAGTACTTC.

The chain employs TRBV27 and TRBJ1-1, with a possible D match to TRBD1 (6 bases). This CDR3 is 14 amino acids long. Trimming pared 5 bases from V and 3 bases from J, leaving 13 bases between. In germline, CDR1 is MNHEY, CDR2 SMNVEV (reference sequence). Here the CDR3 DNA reads TGTGCCAGCAGTCAAACAGGGATACACACTGAAGCTTTCTTT. It yields the protein CASSQTGIHTEAFF.

This clonotype was observed a single time. The junction departs from germline at one end; a sequencing error may be responsible. The chain recombines TRBV4-1 with TRBJ1-6, with D tentatively TRBD1 (5 bases). Germline CDR1 MGHRA, CDR2 YSYEKL. The length of the CDR3 is 16 residues. DNA for the CDR3: TGCGCCCGCAGCCAAGATTATACAGGCGAGAATTCACCCCTCCACTTT. Translation: CARSQDYTGENSPLHF.

This clonotype was seen a few times. J is TRBJ2-4 and V is TRBV29-1; D is perhaps TRBD2 (5 bases). Germline V gene data show CDR1 as SQVTM and CDR2 as ANQGSEA. V was trimmed by 0 bases and J by 13 bases, leaving 13 bases between them. This CDR3 comprises 12 residues. This CDR3 is CSVEDPPGEQYF. The CDR3 bases are TGCAGCGTTGAAGACCCACCCGGGGAGCAGTACTTC.

This chain links TRBV5-1 with TRBJ2-3, with D uncertain. V lost 4 bases, J lost 2 bases, and 14 bases lay in between. Germline V gene lookup returns CDR1 SGHRS and CDR2 YFSETQ. CDR3 length: 15 residues. CDR3 amino acids: CASSLLDTITDTQYF. CDR3 in DNA: TGCGCCAGCAGCCTCCTAGATACCATCACAGATACGCAGTATTTT.

This chain joins TRBV28 and TRBJ1-5; perhaps TRBD1 as D (5 bases). There are 18 residues in the CDR3. Germline V gives CDR1 MDHEN, CDR2 SYDVKM. V was cut by 5 bases and J by 4 bases, with 24 bases left in between. CDR3: CASSQYHLWQGGNQPQHF. CDR3 nucleotide sequence: TGTGCCAGCAGTCAATACCACCTTTGGCAGGGAGGGAATCAGCCCCAGCATTTT.